These 3 T cell receptor beta chains were all obtained from the same sample, sequenced in a study of T cell responses to AZD1222 COVID-19 vaccine. The repertoire was sequenced with immunoSEQ multiplex PCR; TCRdb's copy has only in-frame clones and lacks some. The table shows 110,000 to 150,000 clones, with approximately 94% occurring only once. The sequences come from peripheral blood, collected on day 0 of AZD1222 vaccination. The receptor source for this set is an adult in good health.

The chain links TRBV3-1 (or the pseudogene TRBV3-2) to TRBJ1-2; a possible D gene is TRBD1 (5 bases). Per germline, CDR1 LGHDT and CDR2 YNNKEL (reference sequence). The CDR3 consists of 12 residues. V gave up 4 bases and J gave up 8 bases, with 11 bases separating them. In nucleotides, the CDR3 is TGTGCCAGCAGCCGGGGGAGGGCCGGCTACACCTTC. It is translated as CASSRGRAGYTF.

The chain couples TRBV19 to TRBJ1-6; D is unclear. V was clipped by 4 bases and J by 10 bases, with 8 bases between them. The germline V gene has CDR1 LNHDA and CDR2 SQIVND (reference sequence). CDR3 length: 12 amino acids. In DNA form, the CDR3 reads TGTGCCAGTAGTAGTGGCCTGTCACCCCTCCACTTT. Its translation: CASSSGLSPLHF.

In this sample, this clone turned up many times. The chain recombines TRBV6-4 with TRBJ1-5; 9 bases map to TRBD1. The CDR3 has 15 amino acids. Germline V gives CDR1 MRHNA, CDR2 SNTAGT. V lost 3 bases and J lost 5; bases outside the gene matches: 5. The CDR3 loop reads CASSETTGGDQPQHF. The DNA of the CDR3 is TGTGCCAGCAGTGAAACGACAGGGGGGGATCAGCCCCAGCATTTT.